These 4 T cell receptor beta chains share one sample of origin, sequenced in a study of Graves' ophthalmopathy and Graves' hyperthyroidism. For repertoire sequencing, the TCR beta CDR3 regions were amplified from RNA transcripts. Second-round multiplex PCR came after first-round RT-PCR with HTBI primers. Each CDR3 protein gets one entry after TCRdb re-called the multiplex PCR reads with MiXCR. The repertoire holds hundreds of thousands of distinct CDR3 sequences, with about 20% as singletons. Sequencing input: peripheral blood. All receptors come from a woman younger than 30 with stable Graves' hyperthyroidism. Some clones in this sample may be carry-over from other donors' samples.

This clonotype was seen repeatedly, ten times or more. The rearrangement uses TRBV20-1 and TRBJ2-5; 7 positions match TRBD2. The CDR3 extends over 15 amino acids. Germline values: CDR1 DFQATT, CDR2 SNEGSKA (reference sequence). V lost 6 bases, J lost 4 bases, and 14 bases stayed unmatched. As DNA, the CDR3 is TGCAGTGCCGTAGTGTCGCGGGGGATAAGAGAGACCCAGTACTTC. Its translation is CSAVVSRGIRETQYF.

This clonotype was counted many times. The CDR3 coding sequence is TGTGCCAGCAGTGAATGGGGAGGGGGCTTCACCGGGGAGCTGTTTTTT. Its translation is CASSEWGGGFTGELFF. V and J are TRBV25-1 and TRBJ2-2; D tentatively fits TRBD1 or TRBD2 (7 bases each). Germline V CDR1 and CDR2: MGHDK, SYGVNS. This CDR3 spans 16 amino acids. V dropped 1 base and J dropped 4 bases, with 13 bases sitting between them.

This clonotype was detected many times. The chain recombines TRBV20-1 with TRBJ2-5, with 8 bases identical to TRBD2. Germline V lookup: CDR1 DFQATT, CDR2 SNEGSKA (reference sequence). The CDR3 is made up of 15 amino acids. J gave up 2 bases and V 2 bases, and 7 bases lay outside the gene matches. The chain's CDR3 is CSARLSGGLQETQYF. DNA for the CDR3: TGCAGTGCTAGATTGAGCGGGGGTTTACAAGAGACCCAGTACTTC.

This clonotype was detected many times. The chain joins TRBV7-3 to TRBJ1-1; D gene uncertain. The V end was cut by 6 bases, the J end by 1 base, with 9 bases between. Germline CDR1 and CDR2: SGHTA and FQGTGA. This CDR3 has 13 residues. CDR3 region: CASSLQPNTEAFF. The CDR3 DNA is TGTGCCAGCAGTCTACAGCCGAACACTGAAGCTTTCTTT.